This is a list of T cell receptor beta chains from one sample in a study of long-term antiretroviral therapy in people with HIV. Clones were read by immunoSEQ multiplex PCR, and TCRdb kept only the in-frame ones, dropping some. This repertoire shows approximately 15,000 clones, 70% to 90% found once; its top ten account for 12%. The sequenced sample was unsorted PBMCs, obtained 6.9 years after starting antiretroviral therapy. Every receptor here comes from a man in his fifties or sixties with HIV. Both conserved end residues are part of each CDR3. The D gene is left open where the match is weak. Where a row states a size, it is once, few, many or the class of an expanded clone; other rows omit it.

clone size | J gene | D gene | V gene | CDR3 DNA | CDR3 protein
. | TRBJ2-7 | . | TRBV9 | TGTGCCAGCAGCGTAGGGCTAGGGGACGAGCAGTACTTC | CASSVGLGDEQYF
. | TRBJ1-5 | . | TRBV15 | TGTGCCACCAGCAGAGATCAGATGGTCGGGGCCCCGGGGGGCGCGGGGCAGCCCCAGCATTTT | CATSRDQMVGAPGGAGQPQHF
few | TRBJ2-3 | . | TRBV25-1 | TGTGCCAGCAGTGAATTGAAAGGCACAGATACGCAGTATTTT | CASSELKGTDTQYF
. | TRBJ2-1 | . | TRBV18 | TGTGCCAGCTCACCAGGGTCTCAACGCTCCTACAATGAGCAGTTCTTC | CASSPGSQRSYNEQFF
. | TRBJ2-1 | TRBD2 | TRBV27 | TGTGCCAGCAGAAGGGCGGGGAGCGGGAGATCGAATGAGCAGTTCTTC | CASRRAGSGRSNEQFF
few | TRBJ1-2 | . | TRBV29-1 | TGCAGCGTTGAATCGGGCAGCCTCCGGGGCTACACCTTC | CSVESGSLRGYTF
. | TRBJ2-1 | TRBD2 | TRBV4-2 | TGTGCCAGCAGCCAGATAAAGGGCCTAGCGGGAGGGCATCATGAGCAGTTCTTC | CASSQIKGLAGGHHEQFF
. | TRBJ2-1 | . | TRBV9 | TGTGCCAGCAGCCCCCGGGGACTCTCCTACAATGAGCAGTTCTTC | CASSPRGLSYNEQFF
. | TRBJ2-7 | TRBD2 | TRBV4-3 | TGCGCCAGCAGCCAAGGACTAGCGGAAAACTACGAGCAGTACTTC | CASSQGLAENYEQYF
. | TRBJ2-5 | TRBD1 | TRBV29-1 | TGCAGCAGCCGGGACAGTCATCAAGAGACCCAGTACTTC | CSSRDSHQETQYF
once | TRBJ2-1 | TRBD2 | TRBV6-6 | TGTGCCAGCAGTTACTCTGGACTAGCGGGAGTCGATGAGCAGTTCTTC | CASSYSGLAGVDEQFF
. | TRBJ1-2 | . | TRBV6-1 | TGTGCCAGCAGTACCTACAGGGTGGGGGGCTACACCTTC | CASSTYRVGGYTF
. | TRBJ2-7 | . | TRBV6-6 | TGTGCCAGCGAAGGAACACGGGGAACTTACGAGCAGTACTTC | CASEGTRGTYEQYF
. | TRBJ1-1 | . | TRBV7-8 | TGTGCCAGCAGCTCCATCGGGGTGAACACTGAAGCTTTCTTT | CASSSIGVNTEAFF
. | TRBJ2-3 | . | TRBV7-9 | TGTGCCAGCAGCTTCACAGATACGCAGTATTTT | CASSFTDTQYF
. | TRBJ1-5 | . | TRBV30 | TGTGCCTGGAGTGTATTCCCTAGCAATCAGCCCCAGCATTTT | CAWSVFPSNQPQHF
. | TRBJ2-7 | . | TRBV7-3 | TGTGCCAGCAGCTTAAGCAGGGATCACGAGCAGTACTTC | CASSLSRDHEQYF
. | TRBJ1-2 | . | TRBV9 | TGTGCCAGCAGCGTCAGAGGGGATAACTATGGCTACACCTTC | CASSVRGDNYGYTF
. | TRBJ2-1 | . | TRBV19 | TGTGCCAGTACCTCACCCAGGGAGTATGAGCAGTTCTTC | CASTSPREYEQFF
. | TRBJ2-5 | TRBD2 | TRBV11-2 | TGTGCCAGCAGTCGAGGACTAGCGGGAGTTTACCAAGAGACCCAGTACTTC | CASSRGLAGVYQETQYF
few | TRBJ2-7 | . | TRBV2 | TGTGCCAGCAGCGACTACGAGCAGTACTTC | CASSDYEQYF
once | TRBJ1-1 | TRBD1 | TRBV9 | TGTGCCAGCAGCGTATCGGCAGGGGGTGGGTACACTGAAGCTTTCTTT | CASSVSAGGGYTEAFF
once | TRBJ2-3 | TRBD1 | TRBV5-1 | TGCGCCAGCAGCTTGGATCGCCCAGGGGGTGACACGCAGTATTTT | CASSLDRPGGDTQYF
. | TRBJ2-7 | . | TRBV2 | TGTGCCAGCAGTGAGACGGAAGACTACGAGCAGTACTTC | CASSETEDYEQYF
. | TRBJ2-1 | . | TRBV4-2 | TGTGCCAGCAGCCAAGCAGAGTCGGCAGGCGAGCAGTTCTTC | CASSQAESAGEQFF
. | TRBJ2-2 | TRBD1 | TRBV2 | TGTGCCAGCAGGATGGGACAGGTAGCGGAGCTGTTTTTT | CASRMGQVAELFF
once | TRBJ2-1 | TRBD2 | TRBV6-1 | TGTGCCAGCAGTGAAAATGAGGGGAGGGCTCTCTCCGATGAGCAGTTCTTC | CASSENEGRALSDEQFF
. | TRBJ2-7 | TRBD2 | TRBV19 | TGTGCCAGTAGTATAACTAGCGGGAGGACCGAGCAGTACTTC | CASSITSGRTEQYF
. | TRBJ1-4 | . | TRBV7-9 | TGTGCCAGCAGCTTAGTGGGAGGCGGGGTGACTAATGAAAAACTGTTTTTT | CASSLVGGGVTNEKLFF
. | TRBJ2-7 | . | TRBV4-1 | TGCGCCAGCAGCCAAGACCCGGACATGACCTACGAGCAGTACTTC | CASSQDPDMTYEQYF
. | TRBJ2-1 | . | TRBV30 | TGTGCCTCCCGCCCCACAGGGTATTCGCGCAATGAGCAGTTCTTC | CASRPTGYSRNEQFF
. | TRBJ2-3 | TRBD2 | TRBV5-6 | TGTGCCAGCAGCTCCCTAGCGGGAGGTAGGACAGATACGCAGTATTTT | CASSSLAGGRTDTQYF
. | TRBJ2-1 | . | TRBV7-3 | TGTGCCAGCAGCGCGCGACTGACCCGGGGCTACAATGAGCAGTTCTTC | CASSARLTRGYNEQFF
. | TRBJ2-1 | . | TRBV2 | TGTGCCAGCTTCCGACTAGTTATTGAGCAGTTCTTC | CASFRLVIEQFF
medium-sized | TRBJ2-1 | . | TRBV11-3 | TGTGCCAGCAGCACAGCGGATGAGCAGTTCTTC | CASSTADEQFF